Here is one T cell receptor (beta chain) with its context. The trim removed 5 bases at V and 4 bases at J, leaving 17 bases unmatched. The CDR3 loop spans 18 amino acids. A second roughly 6 to 11 cycle PCR used barcoded and J-beta primers. TCRdb itself ran the 5' RACE reads through MiXCR, one entry per CDR3 protein. In the table there are some 1.5 million distinct CDR3 sequences, roughly 28% of which are singletons. This specimen comes from a study of blood T cells in healthy people across ages. The source is a woman in her 30s in good health. Sequenced material: blood. The gene calls are TRBV12-3 or TRBV12-4 and TRBJ2-5; 9 bases align to TRBD2. This CDR3 reads CASSPIAGEVRRRETQYF. The DNA of the CDR3 is TGTGCCAGCAGTCCAATAGCGGGGGAAGTTCGTAGGAGAGAGACCCAGTACTTC.